One and the same sample provided the 7 T cell receptor beta chains below, sequenced in a study of Ad26.COV2.S vaccination and SARS-CoV-2 variants. Described treatment: about 20 received Ad26.COV2.S at low or high dose, single or two shots; about 5 received placebo; per-sample allocation not given. All samples were drawn on day 63, counting from the first vaccine or placebo injection. Assay used: immunoSEQ multiplex PCR; TCRdb lists only in-frame clones, some missing. This repertoire shows about 400,000 clones, roughly nine tenths found once; its top ten account for roughly 3.5%. The sample here was peripheral blood, taken in a trial of Ad26.COV2.S vaccine versus placebo. These receptors were obtained from a person aged 18-65 years who received the Ad26.COV2.S COVID-19 vaccine or a placebo.

This chain joins TRBV11-2 and TRBJ2-1; 7 nucleotides agree with TRBD2. V lost 0 bases to trimming and J lost 5 bases; unmatched junction nucleotides: 4. Germline V gives CDR1 SGHAT, CDR2 FQNNGV. CDR3 length: 15 residues. CDR3 protein: CASSLEWGGNNEQFF. The CDR3, as DNA: TGTGCCAGCAGCTTAGAGTGGGGGGGGAACAATGAGCAGTTCTTC.

The rearrangement uses TRBV5-6 and TRBJ1-6; D unclear. Germline-derived CDR1 and CDR2 are SGHDT and YYEEEE. V was cut by 4 bases and J by 13 bases, with 30 bases left in between. CDR3 length: 18 residues. CDR3 DNA sequence: TGTGCCAGCAGCCCAAAGAGGGCGCTCCAAAAAGCCATATTCCCCCTCCACTTT. It specifies CASSPKRALQKAIFPLHF.

The chain joins TRBV10-1 to TRBJ1-1; 7 bases match TRBD1. Unmatched junction bases numbered 4, after V lost 4 bases and J lost 5 bases. Germline V gives CDR1 WNHNN, CDR2 SYGVQD (reference sequence). The CDR3 consists of 13 residues. CDR3 sequence: CASSATGRTEAFF. The DNA for the CDR3 is TGCGCCAGCAGTGCGACAGGGAGGACTGAAGCTTTCTTT.

The chain recombines TRBV15 with TRBJ2-1; 9 positions agree with TRBD1. CDR1 is LNHNV and CDR2 is YYDKDF in the germline V gene (reference sequence). V trimming: 9 bases; J trimming: 8 bases; junction bases outside the gene matches: 11. The CDR3 has 14 residues. The CDR3 loop is CATREPGQGYEQFF. In DNA, the CDR3 is TGTGCCACGAGAGAGCCGGGACAGGGCTATGAGCAGTTCTTC.

This clone was seen more than once but under ten times. This chain uses TRBV2 with TRBJ1-5; D gene uncertain. V lost 5 bases and J lost 5, with 4 bases in between. CDR3 size: 11 residues. Germline values: CDR1 SNHLY, CDR2 FYNNEI. The CDR3 sequence is CASSNDQPQHF. The CDR3 DNA is TGTGCCAGCAGTAATGATCAGCCCCAGCATTTT.

The rearrangement uses TRBV6-2 or TRBV6-3 and TRBJ2-2; 11 bases line up with TRBD1. With V trimmed by 0 bases and J by 5 bases, 5 bases remained unmatched. CDR1 is MNHEY and CDR2 is SVGEGT in the germline V gene. The CDR3 is 17 amino acids. CDR3 in DNA: TGTGCCAGCAGTTACTCGGAAGGGACAGGGGGTACCGGGGAGCTGTTTTTT. Its protein is CASSYSEGTGGTGELFF.

The J gene is TRBJ2-7, the V gene TRBV7-2; 7 bases are shared with TRBD1. The length of the CDR3 is 14 residues. V lost 3 bases to trimming and J lost 0 bases; unmatched junction nucleotides: 2. Per the germline V gene, CDR1 is SGHTA and CDR2 is FQGNSA. For the CDR3, the DNA is TGTGCCAGCAGCTTGGACAGGTCCTCCTACGAGCAGTACTTC. Translated, it gives CASSLDRSSYEQYF.